These 30 T cell receptor beta chains were all obtained from the same sample, sequenced in a study of blood T cell repertoires in COVID-19. Clones were sequenced by immunoSEQ multiplex PCR, and TCRdb holds only the in-frame ones, with some missing. The table shows about 23,000 clones, with roughly 88% occurring only once. What was sequenced was peripheral blood. Receptors originate from an elderly woman with active or convalescent COVID-19.

This chain joins TRBV24-1 and TRBJ2-2; 7 bases are a match to TRBD2. V lost 3 bases, J lost 5 bases, and 8 bases stayed unmatched. This CDR3 comprises 16 residues. Germline V gene data show CDR1 as KGHDR and CDR2 as SFDVKD. The CDR3 loop reads CATSDPGRGYTGELFF. In nucleotides, the CDR3 is TGTGCCACCAGTGATCCTGGGAGGGGTTATACCGGGGAGCTGTTTTTT.

The CDR3 DNA follows: TGTGCCAGCAGCCAGGGTGGCGTTTTCGAGACCCAGTACTTC. This gives the protein CASSQGGVFETQYF. J is TRBJ2-5 and V is TRBV5-4; tentative D call: TRBD1 (5 bases). The germline CDR1 and CDR2 sequences are SGHNT and YYREEE (reference sequence). Trimming took off 4 bases at V and 5 bases at J, with 15 bases between the two ends. The CDR3 consists of 14 residues.

This clone came up once. The genes are TRBV12-3 or TRBV12-4 and TRBJ1-2; tentative D call: TRBD1 (5 bases). This CDR3 region has 13 residues. The germline V and J ends were trimmed by 3 bases and 5 bases, with 10 bases remaining between them. DNA of the CDR3: TGTGCCAGCAGTTTTGGGGCCTCATATGGCTACACCTTC. It encodes CASSFGASYGYTF.

V usage is TRBV4-2 and J usage is TRBJ2-3, with 11 bases matching TRBD2. CDR1 is LGHNA, CDR2 YNFKEQ, per germline. The V and J ends lost 2 bases and 0 bases, in that order; junction bases with no gene match: 4. There are 17 residues in the CDR3. CDR3 residues: CASSQLAGGTSTDTQYF. The CDR3 nucleotides are TGTGCCAGCAGCCAACTAGCGGGAGGTACTAGCACAGATACGCAGTATTTT.

This clone was seen just once. V and J are TRBV29-1 and TRBJ1-1; the match to TRBD1 covers 8 bases. The CDR3 contains 14 residues. In germline, CDR1 is SQVTM, CDR2 ANQGSEA. The CDR3: CSEVRGLTGTEAFF. The CDR3 DNA reads TGCAGTGAAGTCAGGGGGCTTACTGGCACTGAAGCTTTCTTT.

The genes are TRBV6-1 and TRBJ2-7, with D unresolved. V lost 3 bases and J 6 bases, leaving 12 bases between the germline ends. Per germline, CDR1 MNHNS and CDR2 SASEGT. The CDR3 spans 13 residues. The CDR3 region has the DNA TGTGCCAGCAGTGATGAGACATCGTTCGAGCAGTACTTC. Protein sequence: CASSDETSFEQYF.

The CDR3 coding sequence is TGCGCCAGCAGCCAACCTCCCAGGGGGCAGGGTAGCAATCAGCCCCAGCATTTT. Protein product: CASSQPPRGQGSNQPQHF. V and J are TRBV4-3 and TRBJ1-5, with 8 bases fitting TRBD1. Per the germline V gene, CDR1 is LGHNA and CDR2 is YSLEER. V trimming: 2 bases; J trimming: 0 bases; junction bases outside the gene matches: 9. The CDR3 is 18 amino acids.

The chain joins TRBV7-9 to TRBJ2-1; the D gene is possibly TRBD2 (5 bases). The length of the CDR3 is 17 residues. The V end lost 5 bases, the J end lost 3 bases, and 20 bases lay between the germline ends. The germline V gene has CDR1 SEHNR and CDR2 FQNEAQ (reference sequence). The CDR3 loop reads CASSPGKILGGYNEQFF. CDR3 nucleotide sequence: TGTGCCAGCAGCCCTGGGAAAATCCTCGGAGGCTACAATGAGCAGTTCTTC.

About this clone: At one end, the junction sequence differs from germline, possibly due to a read error. The J gene is TRBJ1-1, the V gene TRBV5-1, with a possible D match to TRBD1 (5 bases). This CDR3 spans 14 amino acids. Germline CDR1 reads SGHRS; CDR2 reads YFSETQ. The CDR3 loop is CASRLGAGLTEAFF. As DNA, the CDR3 is TGCGCCAGCAGATTGGGTGCAGGGCTCACTGAAGCTTTCTTT.

This chain joins TRBV7-9 and TRBJ1-1; TRBD1 aligns across 10 bases. The CDR3 is made up of 15 amino acids. V lost 3 bases to trimming and J lost 5 bases; unmatched junction nucleotides: 6. Germline V lookup: CDR1 SEHNR, CDR2 FQNEAQ (reference sequence). For the CDR3, the DNA is TGTGCCAGCAGCTTCACCGGGACAGGGGTAACTGAAGCTTTCTTT. It translates to CASSFTGTGVTEAFF.

This chain uses TRBV7-8 with TRBJ1-2; the match to TRBD1 covers 7 bases. J was trimmed by 8 bases and V by 1 base; bases with no gene match: 7. The CDR3 length is 14 residues. CDR1 SGHVS and CDR2 FQNEAQ come from the germline V gene. The CDR3 spells CASSLEGGAGGYTF. CDR3 sequence (DNA): TGTGCCAGCAGCTTAGAAGGGGGCGCGGGCGGCTACACCTTC.

V usage is TRBV2 and J usage is TRBJ1-5, with D maybe TRBD1 (5 bases). From germline, CDR1 is SNHLY and CDR2 FYNNEI. Trimming pared 6 bases from V and 6 bases from J, leaving 18 bases between. The CDR3 loop spans 15 amino acids. Written as DNA, the CDR3 is TGTGCCAGCAGCGCAAACAGGAAAACCGGTCAGCCCCAGCATTTT. The encoded protein is CASSANRKTGQPQHF.

The chain links TRBV2 to TRBJ2-7, with 7 bases fitting TRBD1. The CDR3 covers 13 residues. CDR1 is SNHLY, CDR2 FYNNEI, per germline. After removal of 6 bases from V and 1 base from J, the junction contained 3 bases not matched to a gene. DNA for the CDR3: TGTGCCAGCAGCGGACAGGTTTCCTACGAGCAGTACTTC. Amino acid sequence: CASSGQVSYEQYF.

V is TRBV18 and J is TRBJ2-7; D call uncertain. Germline-derived CDR1 and CDR2 are KGHSH and LQKENI. Trimming removed 2 bases from V and 2 bases from J, with 7 bases in between. The CDR3 spans 13 residues. Here the CDR3 DNA reads TGTGCCAGCTCACCAGATGACACCTACGAGCAGTACTTC. Translating gives CASSPDDTYEQYF.

The gene calls are TRBV13 and TRBJ1-5; D is unresolved. The length of the CDR3 is 13 residues. Trimming took 9 bases from V and 4 from J, leaving 13 bases between them. Germline V CDR1 and CDR2: PRHDT, FYEKMQ (reference sequence). The CDR3 DNA reads TGTGCCAGAGAATTGGGCCAGAATCAGCCCCAGCATTTT. Amino acids: CARELGQNQPQHF.

This chain links TRBV19 with TRBJ1-3; D gene uncertain. The germline CDR1 and CDR2 sequences are LNHDA and SQIVND (reference sequence). This CDR3 is 15 amino acids long. V was trimmed by 1 base and J by 2 bases, leaving 9 bases between them. The DNA of the CDR3 is TGTGCCAGTAGTATAGCCGACCAGGCTGGAAACACCATATATTTT. Its translation: CASSIADQAGNTIYF. Drawing the rest from reference TRBV19 and TRBJ1-3, the complete variable domain is DGGITQSPKYLFRKEGQNVTLSCEQNLNHDAMYWYRQDPGQGLRLIYYSQIVNDFQKGDIAEGYSVSREKKESFPLTVTSAQKNPTAFYLCASSIADQAGNTIYFGEGSWLTVV.

V usage is TRBV5-1 and J usage is TRBJ2-5, with 11 bases that match TRBD1. Germline V lookup: CDR1 SGHRS, CDR2 YFSETQ. The junction had 5 bases not matched to a gene; V was cut back by 3 bases and J by 4 bases. The CDR3 sequence is 15 residues long. The CDR3 region has the DNA TGCGCCAGCAGCTCCTGGACAGGGGGCTCAGAGACCCAGTACTTC. It encodes CASSSWTGGSETQYF. The full variable domain, with the rest looked up from reference TRBV5-1 and TRBJ2-5, is KAGVTQTPRYLIKTRGQQVTLSCSPISGHRSVSWYQQTPGQGLQFLFEYFSETQRNKGNFPGRFSGRQFSNSRSEMNVSTLELGDSALYLCASSSWTGGSETQYFGPGTRLLVL.

A few counts support this clone. The V call is TRBV7-9, the J call TRBJ1-6; 8 bases match TRBD1. V gave up 5 bases and J gave up 3 bases; unmatched junction bases: 6. Germline values: CDR1 SEHNR, CDR2 FQNEAQ (reference sequence). The CDR3 loop spans 16 amino acids. Written as DNA, the CDR3 is TGTGCCAGCAGCATCGGACAGGGTTTCTATAATTCACCCCTCCACTTT. The encoded protein is CASSIGQGFYNSPLHF.

The chain employs TRBV10-3 and TRBJ1-3; D gene uncertain. The CDR3 is 17 amino acids. Germline values: CDR1 ENHRY, CDR2 SYGVKD. V was shortened by 0 bases and J by 4 bases, with 16 bases between the two germline ends. CDR3 DNA sequence: TGTGCCATCAGTGAGTCGACGGTCGGGAGGGTCGGAAACACCATATATTTT. Translated, it gives CAISESTVGRVGNTIYF.

This chain connects TRBV4-2 to TRBJ2-3; tentatively, D is TRBD2 (7 bases). The CDR3 consists of 17 residues. Trimming shortened V by 2 bases and J by 4 bases, and 19 bases separated the two germline ends. Germline loops: CDR1 LGHNA, CDR2 YNFKEQ. DNA of the CDR3: TGTGCCAGCAGCCAAAGATGGGGGCGGGAGTTCCCAGATACGCAGTATTTT. As protein: CASSQRWGREFPDTQYF.

The rearrangement uses TRBV5-1 and TRBJ2-5; D perhaps matches TRBD2 (6 bases). The V end was cut by 2 bases, the J end by 4 bases, with 15 bases between. This CDR3 spans 15 amino acids. Per the germline V gene, CDR1 is SGHRS and CDR2 is YFSETQ. Written as DNA, the CDR3 is TGCGCCAGCAGCTTAACCGGGACTCAGGGAGAGACCCAGTACTTC. This codes for CASSLTGTQGETQYF.

V is TRBV15 and J is TRBJ1-1; tentative D call: TRBD1 (5 bases). The V gene lost 3 bases and the J gene lost 5 bases, with 22 bases spanning the gap. This CDR3 contains 17 residues. Germline CDR1 LNHNV, CDR2 YYDKDF (reference sequence). The CDR3 DNA follows: TGTGCCACCAGCAGGGGCCTGGGGTCAGGGCGGTTTACTGAAGCTTTCTTT. This gives the protein CATSRGLGSGRFTEAFF.

This chain connects TRBV28 to TRBJ1-1, with D tentatively TRBD1 (6 bases). CDR1 is MDHEN, CDR2 SYDVKM, per germline. The V end was cut by 8 bases, the J end by 5 bases, with 18 bases between. The CDR3 extends over 14 amino acids. The CDR3 region has the DNA TGTGCCAGCGGGCGACGGGGGGCCGGGACTGAAGCTTTCTTT. As protein: CASGRRGAGTEAFF.

The V and J genes are TRBV6-4 and TRBJ2-3; D perhaps matches TRBD1 (5 bases). The V gene's germline CDR1 is MRHNA and CDR2 SNTAGT. CDR3 length: 14 residues. The V gene lost 5 bases and the J gene lost 2 bases, with 11 bases spanning the gap. In nucleotides, the CDR3 is TGTGCCAGCAGTATGACAGAATTCACAGATACGCAGTATTTT. Its translation is CASSMTEFTDTQYF.

The chain recombines TRBV5-6 with TRBJ2-2, with no clear D. The V end was cut by 4 bases, the J end by 0 bases, with 13 bases between. The CDR3 is made up of 16 amino acids. CDR1 and CDR2 (germline): SGHDT, YYEEEE. The CDR3 coding sequence is TGTGCCAGCAGCCGGGTCATCAGCGCGAACACCGGGGAGCTGTTTTTT. This gives the protein CASSRVISANTGELFF.

V is TRBV2 and J is TRBJ2-5, with 13 bases that match TRBD2. This CDR3 has 15 amino acids. CDR1 and CDR2 from the germline V gene are SNHLY and FYNNEI. The junction had 6 bases not matched to a gene; V was cut back by 6 bases and J by 5 bases. The DNA for the CDR3 is TGTGCCAGCAGGGGACTAGCGGGAAGCCGGGAGACCCAGTACTTC. This translates into CASRGLAGSRETQYF.

The chain uses TRBV7-9 and TRBJ2-3; 7 bases are a match to TRBD2. Losses at the gene ends were 4 bases for V and 1 base for J; bases not matched to a gene: 8. CDR3 size: 16 residues. From germline, CDR1 is SEHNR and CDR2 FQNEAQ (reference sequence). DNA for the CDR3: TGTGCCAGCAGCTCGTTCAGCGGGATTGGCACAGATACGCAGTATTTT. Protein: CASSSFSGIGTDTQYF.

J is TRBJ2-7 and V is TRBV7-8, with TRBD1 identical over 11 bases. This CDR3 region has 16 residues. Germline trimming cut 1 base from V and 2 bases from J; bases unmatched to any gene: 4. Per the germline V gene, CDR1 is SGHVS and CDR2 is FQNEAQ. This CDR3 reads CASSLVGTGGPYEQYF. The CDR3 DNA reads as TGTGCCAGCAGCTTAGTAGGGACAGGGGGTCCCTACGAGCAGTACTTC.

V usage is TRBV2 and J usage is TRBJ2-5; TRBD2 agrees at 9 bases. CDR3 length: 16 amino acids. J was trimmed by 5 bases and V by 2 bases; bases with no gene match: 9. Germline V gene data show CDR1 as SNHLY and CDR2 as FYNNEI. CDR3 in amino acids: CASSESIAGVGETQYF. The DNA for the CDR3 is TGTGCCAGCAGTGAATCAATAGCGGGAGTCGGCGAGACCCAGTACTTC.

The chain has TRBV30 and TRBJ2-3; possibly TRBD2 for D (6 bases). Trimming removed 3 bases at V and 11 bases at J, with 18 bases between. Germline-derived CDR1 and CDR2 are GTSNPN and SVGIG (reference sequence). The CDR3 spans 13 residues. DNA for the CDR3: TGTGCCTGGAGCGCAGACGGGACTCTGAAGCAGTATTTT. Translated, it gives CAWSADGTLKQYF.